This TCR beta chain appears in the sequencing data of a study of cytomegalovirus exposure and HLA in healthy donors. In the PCR, 60 Vbeta and 13 Jbeta primers were used. Generated by immunoSEQ multiplex PCR, the TCRdb table keeps only in-frame clones and is missing some. Here the sample spans about 140,000 clones, roughly 80% being singletons. The sequenced sample consisted of PBMCs. The source is a woman aged 30 to 39 in good health and CMV-seronegative.

The CDR3 nucleotides are TGTGCCATCAGCACAACCACTAGCGGGGGGACCAATGAGCAGTTCTTC. Amino acids: CAISTTTSGGTNEQFF. This chain joins TRBV10-3 and TRBJ2-1; 12 bases align to TRBD2. This CDR3 contains 16 residues. V was clipped by 6 bases and J by 6 bases; unmatched bases: 9. The germline V gene encodes CDR1 ENHRY and CDR2 SYGVKD.